This T cell receptor beta chain was identified in a study of T cells in narcolepsy. Study as a whole: Enrolled donors included narcolepsy type 1 or type 2 patients and healthy controls. Whole-study findings and limits: Some memory CD4+ repertoires had no autoreactive clone sequences. Autoreactive HCRT-specific and TRIB2-specific clonotypes were marked in same-patient CSF-versus-blood CD4+ comparisons. Autoreactive clonotypes reportedly recurred in blood of same and different patients, not controls.

In regard to this clone: What it recognizes is unknown.

This CDR3 region has 15 residues. Between the trimmed V and J ends, which lost 6 bases and 0 bases, there was a span of 14 bases. Germline-derived CDR1 and CDR2 are MGHDK and SYGVNS. Here immunoSEQ multiplex PCR was the method, and the copy in TCRdb shows in-frame clones only, minus some. The top ten hold under 1.5% of the sample, which has 20,000 to 25,000 clones, 75% to 90% seen once. The receptor was derived from a human donor with narcolepsy. The rearrangement uses TRBV25-1 and TRBJ1-1, with D hard to call. Material for sequencing was CD45RA- memory CD4+ T cells from PBMCs. Here the CDR3 reads CASSRRGLLNTEAFF. CDR3 bases: TGTGCCAGCAGCAGACGAGGGTTGCTGAACACTGAAGCTTTCTTT.